The clone carrying this TCR beta chain was counted once. The sample is drawn from a study of blood T cell repertoires in COVID-19. As for the study in general: The samples span acute and convalescent COVID-19 from the United States, Italy and Spain. Nucleic acid was either cDNA or gDNA, and it came from T cells, B-cell-depleted T cells, or PBMCs.

Original handling: Counts of nucleated cells, estimated from reference gene primer amplification, were obtained. Assay: immunoSEQ multiplex PCR; the TCRdb copy retains only in-frame clones and omits some. V and J calls and clone size are given by that table; D and trimming were obtained from the DNA. This sample has approximately 260,000 clones, with more than 80% found just once. The CDR3 has 12 amino acids. V dropped 4 bases and J dropped 10 bases, with 11 bases sitting between them. Germline V lookup: CDR1 SNHLY, CDR2 FYNNEI. Sequenced input: peripheral blood. J is TRBJ1-3 and V is TRBV2, with D maybe TRBD1 (5 bases). This clonotype originated in a woman in her thirties or forties with acute or convalescent COVID-19. CDR3 protein: CASSAGHGTIYF. In DNA form, the CDR3 reads TGTGCCAGCAGTGCAGGGCATGGGACCATATATTTT.